The rows below give T cell receptor beta chains drawn from one sample of a study of T cell changes during pregnancy in multiple sclerosis. TCRdb's copy holds only in-frame clones and misses some; the assay was immunoSEQ multiplex PCR. Among about 64,000 clones listed, around 90% were seen once. Sequenced material: peripheral blood, taken in the second trimester of pregnancy. These receptors all stem from a female donor with multiple sclerosis, enrolled in a pregnancy study. The CDR3 runs from the conserved cysteine through the conserved F or W. D genes are given only for firm matches. Clone size is given for some rows only: seen once, a few or many times, or a class if the clone is expanded.

>TRBJ1-2|once|TRBV18|-
TGTGCCAGCTCATCAAATGAGGGATCTAGCGCCTATGGCTACACCTTC
CASSSNEGSSAYGYTF
>TRBJ2-5|-|TRBV9|-
TGTGCCAGCAGCGCAGGGGGGCGGGGGGAAGAGACCCAGTACTTC
CASSAGGRGEETQYF
>TRBJ1-6|-|TRBV5-4|-
TGTGCCAGCAGCTCGGACAGTAACTATAATTCACCCCTCCACTTT
CASSSDSNYNSPLHF
>TRBJ2-3|-|TRBV5-6|-
TGTGCCAGCAGCTTGCGGGATACGCAGTATTTT
CASSLRDTQYF
>TRBJ1-3|-|TRBV9|-
TGTGCCAGCACTCGGGGAAGGACTGGAAACACCATATATTTT
CASTRGRTGNTIYF
>TRBJ2-7|-|TRBV23-1|-
TGCGCCAGCAGGGCACAGGGTACGTCCTACGAGCAGTACTTC
CASRAQGTSYEQYF
>TRBJ1-2|-|TRBV5-1|TRBD1
TGCGCCAGCAGAATGAGGGGGCCTCTTGGCTACACCTTC
CASRMRGPLGYTF
>TRBJ2-3|-|TRBV11-2|-
TGTGCCAGCAGCTTGGGACTGGGAATGGATACGCAGTATTTT
CASSLGLGMDTQYF
>TRBJ2-6|-|TRBV2|TRBD1
TGTGCCAGCAGCGACAGGGCGAAGCACGCTGGGGCCAACGTCCTGACTTTC
CASSDRAKHAGANVLTF
>TRBJ1-5|-|TRBV28|TRBD1
TGTGCCAGCAGTTTCAGGACAGGGCACAATCAGCCCCAGCATTTT
CASSFRTGHNQPQHF
>TRBJ2-1|-|TRBV6-5|TRBD1
TGTGCCAGCAGTCCCTCCCGGACAGGGGTTAATGAGCAGTTCTTC
CASSPSRTGVNEQFF
>TRBJ1-1|-|TRBV16|-
TGTGCCAGCAGCCAATACAGTGAAGCTTTCTTT
CASSQYSEAFF
>TRBJ2-1|-|TRBV4-3|-
TGCGCCAGCAGCCAAGCCCAGGGGATTCACAATGAGCAGTTCTTC
CASSQAQGIHNEQFF
>TRBJ1-4|-|TRBV5-6|TRBD1
TGTGCCAGCAGCTTCAGGCAAACAGGGGGCACTAATGAAAAACTGTTTTTT
CASSFRQTGGTNEKLFF
>TRBJ1-2|-|TRBV28|-
TGTGCCAGCAGTCTCAGGGTTAACTATGGCTACACCTTC
CASSLRVNYGYTF
>TRBJ2-5|-|TRBV5-1|TRBD1
TGCGCCAGCAGCTTACAGGGGCAAGAGACCCAGTACTTC
CASSLQGQETQYF
>TRBJ2-5|-|TRBV27|-
TGTGCCAGCAGTTTAAGCGACCACCCCGGGGAGACCCAGTACTTC
CASSLSDHPGETQYF
>TRBJ2-5|-|TRBV25-1|-
TGTGCCAGCAGTGGCGCAAGAGAGACCCAGTACTTC
CASSGARETQYF
>TRBJ2-7|-|TRBV28|TRBD1
TGTGCCAGCAGTTCTATGGACAGGGGAGGCAAGCAGTACTTC
CASSSMDRGGKQYF
>TRBJ1-1|-|TRBV10-1|TRBD1
TGCGCCAGCAGTGCATACAGGGGTGACACTGAAGCTTTCTTT
CASSAYRGDTEAFF
>TRBJ2-7|few|TRBV5-1|-
TGCGCCAGCAGCTTGGGGGCAGACTACGAGCAGTACTTC
CASSLGADYEQYF
>TRBJ2-1|-|TRBV27|-
TGTGCCAGCAGTCCACCAAGCGGACCCTCCTACAATGAGCAGTTCTTC
CASSPPSGPSYNEQFF
>TRBJ2-1|-|TRBV23-1|TRBD2
TGCGCCAGCAGTCAGGAAATACAGGGGCGGGAGGGCCTACATTACAATGAGCAGTTCTTC
CASSQEIQGREGLHYNEQFF
>TRBJ2-1|-|TRBV6-6|TRBD2
TGTGCCAGCAGTAGACGGGAGGGAATAAACAATGAGCAGTTCTTC
CASSRREGINNEQFF
>TRBJ2-1|-|TRBV28|TRBD2
TGTGCCAGCAGCCCCGGGACTAGCGGGAGTAATGAGCAGTTCTTC
CASSPGTSGSNEQFF
>TRBJ2-7|-|TRBV9|TRBD1
TGTGCCAGCAGCGTAGGGACAGGGGGCAATCAGCAGTACTTC
CASSVGTGGNQQYF
>TRBJ2-5|few|TRBV11-2|TRBD2
TGTGCCAGCAGCTTATTGATTAGCGGGATGGAGACCCAGTACTTC
CASSLLISGMETQYF
>TRBJ2-1|-|TRBV7-3|-
TGTGCCAGCAACTCCCCCGGGAGTTCCTACAATGAGCAGTTCTTC
CASNSPGSSYNEQFF
>TRBJ1-5|few|TRBV27|-
TGTGCCAGCAGTTTAGATGGCGGCGGCTCGCCCCAGCATTTT
CASSLDGGGSPQHF
>TRBJ2-7|-|TRBV28|TRBD2
TGTGCCAGCAGTTCAGGTAGCGGGACTGCACGGGAGCAGTACTTC
CASSSGSGTAREQYF
>TRBJ2-5|-|TRBV7-2|TRBD1
TGTGCCAGCAGCTGGACAGGGGGTCGGCAAGAGACCCAGTACTTC
CASSWTGGRQETQYF
>TRBJ2-6|once|TRBV2|TRBD1
TGTGCCAGCCTGGCCCGGGGCAGGGGGCGTGGGGCCAACGTCCTGACTTTC
CASLARGRGRGANVLTF
>TRBJ1-2|-|TRBV30|-
TGTGCCTGGATCCCTCGACAGAACTATGGCTACACCTTC
CAWIPRQNYGYTF
>TRBJ2-1|-|TRBV6-1|TRBD2
TGTGCCAGTGAGAGGACTAGCGTGAATGAGCAGTTCTTC
CASERTSVNEQFF
>TRBJ2-5|-|TRBV2|TRBD2
TGTGCCAGCAGCAAAGAAGCCGGGACTAGCGGGAGCCGAGAGACCCAGTACTTC
CASSKEAGTSGSRETQYF
>TRBJ1-5|-|TRBV27|-
TGTGCCAGCAGGCCAGGGGCCCATCAGCCCCAGCATTTT
CASRPGAHQPQHF
>TRBJ2-3|-|TRBV4-1|TRBD2
TGCGCCAGCAGCCTCCTACCACCGGGACTAGCCGGAGATACGCAGTATTTT
CASSLLPPGLAGDTQYF